This TCR beta chain was captured by sequencing in a study of CD8+CD57+ T cells in acquired aplastic anemia. Across the whole study: Isolated CD4+ and CD8+ cells, once sorted, yielded DNA averaging roughly 3.2 ug. Study-wide results and caveats: Patients and controls shared some 30 CD8+ CDR3 sequences, highly expressed in patients. Controls did not differ significantly from patients in CD8+ Simpson's diversity.

The authors sequenced patients whose flow cytometry had shown CD8+CD57+ cell expansion. Blood was sampled before the patients had received any therapy. The CDR3 spans 16 residues. Germline-derived CDR1 and CDR2 are LGHNA and YNFKEQ. The germline V and J ends were trimmed by 1 base and 2 bases, with 14 bases remaining between them. Profiles of TCR beta VDJ and CDR3 were generated from a genomic DNA template. TCRdb re-analysed the reads in MiXCR, keeping a single row per CDR3 protein. The table lists around 290,000 distinct CDR3 sequences, 56% of them singletons. As to this clonotype: Antigen: not known.

Sequencing input: sorted CD4+, CD8+, or CD8+CD57+ T cells (not recorded which) from PBMCs. This chain connects TRBV4-2 to TRBJ2-5; D uncertain. The receptor comes from a human donor with aplastic anemia. The CDR3 loop is CASSQGVDQKQETQYF. As DNA, the CDR3 is TGTGCCAGCAGCCAAGGCGTGGACCAGAAACAAGAGACCCAGTACTTC.